The rows below give T cell receptor beta chains drawn from one sample of a study of cytomegalovirus exposure and HLA in healthy donors. TCRdb keeps only in-frame clones here, not all; method: immunoSEQ multiplex PCR. In the table there are 150,000 or so clones, approximately 71% of which are singletons. Sequenced material: PBMCs. The receptors shown here come from a man aged 18 to 29 in good health and CMV-seropositive. Both conserved end residues are part of each CDR3. D genes are given only for firm matches. Not all rows give a size; the values are once, few, many and, for expanded clones, a class.

-	TRBV27	TRBJ2-2	once	CASSGLYTGELFF	TGTGCCAGCAGTGGACTATACACCGGGGAGCTGTTTTTT
TRBD1	TRBV19	TRBJ2-3	-	CASSLRSNTGQPDTQYF	TGTGCCAGTAGTCTCAGATCTAACACGGGACAGCCAGATACGCAGTATTTT
-	TRBV7-2	TRBJ1-1	-	CASSLGWAGQNSAFF	TGTGCCAGCAGCTTAGGATGGGCGGGGCAAAACTCAGCTTTCTTT
-	TRBV7-9	TRBJ2-5	-	CASSLDFGSETQYF	TGTGCCAGCAGCTTAGATTTCGGGTCGGAGACCCAGTACTTC
-	TRBV7-3	TRBJ2-3	-	CASSLTSTGDTQYF	TGTGCCAGCAGCCTTACTAGCACGGGAGATACGCAGTATTTT
-	TRBV9	TRBJ2-6	-	CASSVEKGGSGANVLTF	TGTGCCAGCAGCGTAGAGAAAGGGGGCTCTGGGGCCAACGTCCTGACTTTC
-	TRBV13	TRBJ1-1	-	CASSPTSNTEAFF	TGTGCCAGCAGCCCCACTTCGAACACTGAAGCTTTCTTT
-	TRBV28	TRBJ2-3	once	CASSPIGQMGPDTQYF	TGTGCCAGCAGTCCCATCGGTCAGATGGGGCCAGATACGCAGTATTTT
-	TRBV14	TRBJ2-1	-	CASSQAVGNEQFF	TGTGCCAGCAGCCAAGCAGTCGGGAATGAGCAGTTCTTC
-	TRBV6-5	TRBJ1-4	-	CASTKTRANEKLFF	TGTGCCAGCACCAAGACACGAGCTAATGAAAAACTGTTTTTT
TRBD2	TRBV4-1	TRBJ2-1	-	CASSQGGGRGINEQFF	TGCGCCAGCAGCCAAGGGGGCGGGAGGGGAATTAATGAGCAGTTCTTC
-	TRBV4-2	TRBJ2-1	-	CASSQESVPHRRNNEQFF	TGTGCCAGCAGCCAAGAATCGGTACCCCATCGGAGAAACAATGAGCAGTTCTTC
TRBD2	TRBV7-3	TRBJ2-3	-	CASSPQREGSRYF	TGTGCCAGCAGCCCCCAGCGGGAGGGCTCTCGGTATTTT
-	TRBV5-1	TRBJ2-5	few	CASSKQGGETQYF	TGCGCCAGCAGCAAACAGGGCGGAGAGACCCAGTACTTC
TRBD2	TRBV7-2	TRBJ2-7	-	CASSLVGGRTSYEQYF	TGTGCCAGCAGCTTAGTGGGCGGGAGGACCTCCTACGAGCAGTACTTC
TRBD1	TRBV29-1	TRBJ2-5	once	CSVEERTPGQEETQYF	TGCAGCGTTGAAGAGCGTACCCCGGGACAGGAAGAGACCCAGTACTTC
TRBD1	TRBV11-2	TRBJ1-3	-	CASRPAGGTGTIYF	TGTGCCAGCCGCCCTGCAGGGGGTACTGGCACCATATATTTT
TRBD2	TRBV7-9	TRBJ2-1	-	CASSVLAGDWEQFF	TGTGCCAGCAGCGTATTAGCGGGAGATTGGGAGCAGTTCTTC
TRBD1	TRBV7-3	TRBJ1-2	-	CASSPTGTDYGYTF	TGTGCCAGCAGCCCAACCGGGACAGACTATGGCTACACCTTC
-	TRBV4-1	TRBJ1-3	-	CASSQVVGAGNTIYF	TGCGCCAGCAGCCAAGTAGTGGGGGCCGGAAACACCATATATTTT
TRBD1	TRBV29-1	TRBJ2-3	-	CSVGGTGTGDTQYF	TGCAGCGTGGGCGGGACAGGGACTGGGGATACGCAGTATTTT
TRBD1	TRBV7-3	TRBJ2-3	-	CASSLRQGADTQYF	TGTGCCAGCAGCTTAAGACAGGGGGCAGATACGCAGTATTTT
TRBD1	TRBV10-3	TRBJ2-1	once	CAISEGTGLFF	TGTGCCATCAGTGAGGGGACAGGTCTGTTCTTC
TRBD2	TRBV11-3	TRBJ2-2	-	CASSIRSGRRDTGELFF	TGTGCCAGCAGCATTCGAAGCGGGAGGCGGGACACCGGGGAGCTGTTTTTT
TRBD2	TRBV11-3	TRBJ2-3	once	CASSLGSSGSTDTQYF	TGTGCCAGCAGCTTAGGGTCTAGCGGGAGCACAGATACGCAGTATTTT
-	TRBV7-6	TRBJ2-2	many	CASSQVASSRTGELFF	TGTGCCAGCAGCCAAGTCGCAAGTTCTCGGACCGGGGAGCTGTTTTTT
-	TRBV27	TRBJ2-1	-	CASRIFSEQFF	TGTGCCAGCAGGATCTTTAGTGAGCAGTTCTTC
-	TRBV10-3	TRBJ2-7	-	CAISEAAASSNEQYF	TGTGCCATCAGTGAGGCGGCGGCGTCTAGCAACGAGCAGTACTTC
-	TRBV28	TRBJ1-5	once	CASSLFTLVRGSNQPQHF	TGTGCCAGCAGTTTATTCACTTTGGTGCGGGGTAGCAATCAGCCCCAGCATTTT
TRBD2	TRBV2	TRBJ2-1	-	CASSEEGLAGYNEQFF	TGTGCCAGCAGTGAAGAGGGACTAGCGGGATACAATGAGCAGTTCTTC
TRBD1	TRBV9	TRBJ2-3	-	CASSVWGTGQYF	TGTGCCAGCAGCGTATGGGGGACAGGGCAGTATTTT
-	TRBV5-4	TRBJ2-4	-	CASSFDIVQVKNIQYF	TGTGCCAGCAGCTTTGATATTGTACAGGTCAAAAACATTCAGTACTTC
TRBD2	TRBV5-1	TRBJ2-4	-	CASSTFSGTRGAKNIQYF	TGCGCCAGCAGCACCTTCAGCGGGACTCGGGGGGCCAAAAACATTCAGTACTTC
TRBD2	TRBV28	TRBJ2-7	-	CASSIKGLAGPEQYF	TGTGCCAGCAGTATCAAAGGACTAGCGGGACCCGAGCAGTACTTC
-	TRBV14	TRBJ1-3	-	CASSPDPTPLGNTIYF	TGTGCCAGCAGCCCAGACCCTACCCCCCTAGGAAACACCATATATTTT
-	TRBV19	TRBJ1-5	-	CASSPDRRDGLYQPQHF	TGTGCCAGTAGCCCTGATAGGAGGGACGGTCTTTATCAGCCCCAGCATTTT
TRBD1	TRBV19	TRBJ1-2	-	CASSTTYIGQGVSHGYTF	TGTGCCAGTAGTACAACCTACATTGGACAGGGAGTATCCCACGGCTACACCTTC
-	TRBV9	TRBJ1-2	-	CASSPRGSLGQDYGYTF	TGTGCCAGCAGCCCGAGAGGTAGTCTGGGACAAGACTATGGCTACACCTTC
-	TRBV27	TRBJ2-7	-	CASSPRAGDPYEQYF	TGTGCCAGCAGTCCGCGGGCAGGTGACCCCTACGAGCAGTACTTC
-	TRBV11-2	TRBJ1-2	-	CASSRGFREGGGYTF	TGTGCCAGCAGCCGAGGGTTCCGGGAAGGAGGTGGCTACACCTTC
-	TRBV19	TRBJ2-2	-	CASRASTGELFF	TGTGCCAGTAGGGCCTCCACCGGGGAGCTGTTTTTT
TRBD1	TRBV4-1	TRBJ1-3	-	CASSQWDRGHSGNTIYF	TGCGCCAGCAGCCAATGGGACAGGGGTCACTCTGGAAACACCATATATTTT
-	TRBV10-3	TRBJ2-7	-	CAIRGPTQTGSISYEQYF	TGTGCCATCAGAGGGCCCACCCAAACAGGAAGCATCTCCTACGAGCAGTACTTC
-	TRBV19	TRBJ1-2	-	CASSIPGLSYGYTF	TGTGCCAGTAGTATCCCGGGACTCAGCTATGGCTACACCTTC
-	TRBV11-1	TRBJ1-2	few	CASSYRDGANYGYTF	TGTGCCAGCAGCTACCGCGACGGAGCTAACTATGGCTACACCTTC
TRBD1	TRBV5-1	TRBJ2-1	-	CASSTRDRYNEQFF	TGCGCCAGCAGCACCAGGGACAGATACAATGAGCAGTTCTTC
-	TRBV10-3	TRBJ2-1	-	CAISESPATFGKTLSYNEQFF	TGTGCCATCAGTGAGTCTCCGGCGACTTTCGGGAAAACACTCTCCTACAATGAGCAGTTCTTC
TRBD2	TRBV9	TRBJ2-1	-	CASSVGRDYFNNEQFF	TGTGCCAGCAGCGTAGGGAGGGACTACTTTAACAATGAGCAGTTCTTC
TRBD1	TRBV30	TRBJ2-5	-	CAWNWQGVWETQYF	TGTGCCTGGAATTGGCAGGGGGTGTGGGAGACCCAGTACTTC